Shown below are 21 T cell receptor beta chains from a single sample sequenced in a study of T cells after posttransplantation cyclophosphamide. Measured with immunoSEQ multiplex PCR; TCRdb has only the in-frame clones, and not every one. The sample contains about 28,000 clones, 86% of which appear only once. What was sequenced was PBMCs. These receptors all come from a man aged 45-60 years.

The chain recombines TRBV2 with TRBJ2-1; 8 nucleotides match TRBD1. The CDR3 sequence is 15 residues long. CDR1 and CDR2 from the germline V gene are SNHLY and FYNNEI. The J segment lost 3 bases and the V segment lost 6 bases, leaving 7 bases of the junction unmatched. CDR3 amino acids: CASSPHRGDYNEQFF. As DNA, the CDR3 is TGTGCCAGCAGCCCCCACAGGGGGGACTACAATGAGCAGTTCTTC.

V usage is TRBV18 and J usage is TRBJ1-3; TRBD1 agrees at 7 bases. In germline, CDR1 is KGHSH, CDR2 LQKENI. The CDR3 covers 15 residues. The J segment lost 4 bases and the V segment lost 3 bases, leaving 6 bases of the junction unmatched. CDR3 DNA sequence: TGTGCCAGCTCACCGACGGGACAGTTAGGAAACACCATATATTTT. It translates to CASSPTGQLGNTIYF.

This chain uses TRBV14 with TRBJ2-7; TRBD2 is a possible D gene (6 bases). V was cut by 4 bases and J by 3 bases, with 10 bases left in between. This CDR3 contains 13 residues. CDR1 SGHDN and CDR2 FVKESK come from the germline V gene. The CDR3 protein is CASSRTNNYEQYF. The CDR3 nucleotides are TGTGCCAGCAGCCGGACTAACAACTACGAGCAGTACTTC.

The chain recombines TRBV10-3 with TRBJ1-1; D not certain. CDR1 and CDR2 from the germline V gene are ENHRY and SYGVKD. The CDR3 length is 11 residues. V was shortened by 4 bases and J by 5 bases, with 5 bases between the two germline ends. The CDR3 DNA reads TGTGCCATCAGTGGGGAGACTGAAGCTTTCTTT. This gives the protein CAISGETEAFF.

This CDR3 reads CATKGGQNNQPQHF. CDR3 in DNA: TGTGCCACCAAGGGGGGGCAGAATAATCAGCCCCAGCATTTT. This rearrangement joins TRBV15 to TRBJ1-5; D possibly corresponds to TRBD1 (6 bases). This CDR3 is 14 amino acids long. In germline, CDR1 is LNHNV, CDR2 YYDKDF (reference sequence). V was trimmed by 7 bases and J by 4 bases, leaving 14 bases between them.

The V gene is TRBV11-3, the J gene TRBJ2-1; 14 bases are shared with TRBD2. The junction had 7 bases not matched to a gene; V was cut back by 8 bases and J by 7 bases. The CDR3 is 15 residues long. CDR1 and CDR2 from the germline V gene are SGHNT and YENEEA. The CDR3 reads CASLKRTSGGNEQFF. The CDR3, as DNA: TGTGCCAGCCTCAAAAGGACTAGCGGGGGGAATGAGCAGTTCTTC.

This clone was observed a handful of times. This chain links TRBV7-3 with TRBJ1-1, with D perhaps TRBD1 (5 bases). Germline lookup yields CDR1 SGHTA and CDR2 FQGTGA. This CDR3 has 14 amino acids. Trimming left V 5 bases short and J 0 bases short, with 10 bases between. In DNA form, the CDR3 reads TGTGCCAGCAGCCTCGACAGATTGAACACTGAAGCTTTCTTT. This gives the protein CASSLDRLNTEAFF.

This chain joins TRBV4-2 and TRBJ1-3, with D possibly being TRBD1 (6 bases). The CDR3 sequence is 16 residues long. Germline-derived CDR1 and CDR2 are LGHNA and YNFKEQ. V lost 4 bases and J 2 bases, leaving 15 bases between the germline ends. As DNA, the CDR3 is TGTGCCAGCAGCCCAATGGGTTCAGGGGCTGGAAACACCATATATTTT. This gives the protein CASSPMGSGAGNTIYF.

This sequence joins TRBV15 and TRBJ1-4; D is unclear. The V gene's germline CDR1 is LNHNV and CDR2 YYDKDF (reference sequence). The CDR3 runs 15 residues. Trimming took off 3 bases at V and 4 bases at J, with 12 bases between the two ends. In nucleotides, the CDR3 is TGTGCCACCAGCAGCAACAGAGGGCTTAATGAAAAACTGTTTTTT. Its translation: CATSSNRGLNEKLFF.

This chain links TRBV2 with TRBJ2-3; TRBD2 matches 14 bases. The CDR3 is 15 residues long. V dropped 5 bases and J dropped 9; count of bases not matched to a gene: 7. Germline V CDR1 and CDR2: SNHLY, FYNNEI. The CDR3 sequence is CASSLTSGGAGTQYF. CDR3 bases: TGTGCCAGCAGTCTGACTAGCGGGGGGGCTGGAACGCAGTATTTT.

V is TRBV5-6 and J is TRBJ1-2; D call uncertain. Germline V gives CDR1 SGHDT, CDR2 YYEEEE. The CDR3 has 13 residues. V was shortened by 4 bases and J by 7 bases, with 14 bases between the two germline ends. CDR3 DNA: TGTGCCAGCAGCCCGGGGAGTACGGGTGGCTACACCTTC. Translating gives CASSPGSTGGYTF.

The chain recombines TRBV5-1 with TRBJ1-2, with 7 bases that match TRBD1. CDR1 is SGHRS and CDR2 is YFSETQ in the germline V gene. V gave up 4 bases and J gave up 8 bases; unmatched junction bases: 8. CDR3 length equals 13 residues. This CDR3 is CASSIGTGEGYTF. The CDR3 nucleotides are TGCGCCAGCAGCATAGGAACAGGGGAGGGCTACACCTTC. Looking up the rest from reference TRBV5-1 and TRBJ1-2 gives the full variable domain: KAGVTQTPRYLIKTRGQQVTLSCSPISGHRSVSWYQQTPGQGLQFLFEYFSETQRNKGNFPGRFSGRQFSNSRSEMNVSTLELGDSALYLCASSIGTGEGYTFGSGTRLTVV.

V gene TRBV5-8 combines with J gene TRBJ2-5; 8 nucleotides align to TRBD2. Germline V lookup: CDR1 SGHTS, CDR2 YDEGEE. Germline trimming cut 4 bases from V and 2 bases from J; bases unmatched to any gene: 4. CDR3 size: 14 residues. For the CDR3, the DNA is TGTGCCAGCAGCCTCGGGGGGGTTCAAGAGACCCAGTACTTC. This sequence encodes CASSLGGVQETQYF. The whole variable domain, remainder taken from reference TRBV5-8 and TRBJ2-5, is EAGVTQSPTHLIKTRGQQATLRCSPISGHTSVYWYQQALGLGLQFLLWYDEGEERNRGNFPPRFSGRQFPNYSSELNVNALELEDSALYLCASSLGGVQETQYFGPGTRLLVL.

This chain uses TRBV7-8 with TRBJ1-1; possible D gene TRBD1, 6 bases. This CDR3 comprises 17 residues. Deletions cut 0 bases from V and 1 base from J, with 15 bases between. Germline V gene data show CDR1 as SGHVS and CDR2 as FQNEAQ. For the CDR3, the DNA is TGTGCCAGCAGCTTAGCGAGAGGGGGGAGGGGGAACACTGAAGCTTTCTTT. It translates to CASSLARGGRGNTEAFF.

V and J are TRBV7-2 and TRBJ2-2, with TRBD2 matching 14 bases. This CDR3 is built from 15 residues. The J segment lost 7 bases and the V segment lost 6 bases, leaving 4 bases of the junction unmatched. The germline CDR1 and CDR2 sequences are SGHTA and FQGNSA. The CDR3 DNA is TGTGCCAGCAGTCGGACTAGCGGGGGGAACGGGGAGCTGTTTTTT. Protein sequence: CASSRTSGGNGELFF.

The chain joins TRBV19 to TRBJ2-7; TRBD2 aligns across 13 bases. The J segment lost 3 bases and the V segment lost 3 bases, leaving 17 bases of the junction unmatched. This CDR3 contains 20 residues. Germline CDR1 reads LNHDA; CDR2 reads SQIVND (reference sequence). CDR3 nucleotide sequence: TGTGCCAGTAGTATTGGGACACCCGGGACTAGCGGGGCCTTCCTCTACGAGCAGTACTTC. Its protein product is CASSIGTPGTSGAFLYEQYF.

DNA for the CDR3: TGTGCCAGCAGTGATGGTACAGACAATGAGCAGTTCTTC. Translating gives CASSDGTDNEQFF. The chain combines TRBV2 with TRBJ2-1, with D unresolved. V was shortened by 3 bases and J by 5 bases, with 8 bases between the two germline ends. There are 13 residues in the CDR3. Germline CDR1 and CDR2: SNHLY and FYNNEI. Together with reference TRBV2 and TRBJ2-1, the CDR3 gives the full variable domain: EPEVTQTPSHQVTQMGQEVILRCVPISNHLYFYWYRQILGQKVEFLVSFYNNEISEKSEIFDDQFSVERPDGSNFTLKIRSTKLEDSAMYFCASSDGTDNEQFFGPGTRLTVL.

The V gene is TRBV15, the J gene TRBJ2-7, with 7 bases aligning to TRBD2. Germline loops: CDR1 LNHNV, CDR2 YYDKDF (reference sequence). The V gene end was trimmed by 0 bases and the J gene end by 3 bases; junction bases not matched to a gene: 14. The CDR3 is 18 residues long. The CDR3 sequence: CATSREGGTLLGVYEQYF. DNA of the CDR3: TGTGCCACCAGCAGAGAGGGGGGGACCTTACTCGGGGTCTACGAGCAGTACTTC.

This chain links TRBV19 with TRBJ1-3; D not resolved. The CDR3 has 14 residues. Deletions cut 2 bases from V and 0 bases from J, with 5 bases between. Germline V CDR1 and CDR2: LNHDA, SQIVND (reference sequence). The CDR3 sequence: CASSITASGNTIYF. The CDR3 DNA follows: TGTGCCAGTAGTATAACAGCCTCTGGAAACACCATATATTTT.

This clone was seen just once. CDR3 sequence reads: CASSSRGYEQYF. DNA of the CDR3: TGTGCCAGTAGTTCCCGGGGTTACGAGCAGTACTTC. J is TRBJ2-7 and V is TRBV19, with D possibly being TRBD2 (5 bases). V was pared by 5 bases and J by 4 bases, with 9 bases between. Germline CDR1 and CDR2: LNHDA and SQIVND (reference sequence). The length of the CDR3 is 12 residues.

Points on this clone: Other DNA sequences in the sample encode the same CDR3. This sequence joins TRBV30 and TRBJ1-1; TRBD1 agrees at 7 bases. The germline CDR1 and CDR2 sequences are GTSNPN and SVGIG (reference sequence). This CDR3 comprises 13 residues. J lost 6 bases, V lost 0 bases, and 4 bases had no gene match. CDR3 sequence (DNA): TGTGCCTGGAGTGTAGGGACAGTCGCTGAAGCTTTCTTT. It is translated as CAWSVGTVAEAFF.